These 9 T cell receptor beta chains share one sample of origin, sequenced in a study of T cells of healthy individuals. TCRdb used MiXCR to reprocess the 5' RACE reads, holding one entry per CDR3 protein. The table lists 40,000 to 45,000 distinct CDR3 sequences, approximately 4.5% of them singletons. Receptors originate from a human donor in good health.

This clonotype has a count of ten or more. The J gene is TRBJ1-1, the V gene TRBV20-1; D ambiguous. Trimming pared 0 bases from V and 0 bases from J, leaving 11 bases between. The germline V gene encodes CDR1 DFQATT and CDR2 SNEGSKA (reference sequence). CDR3 length: 15 residues. The CDR3 sequence: CSARDPADVNTEAFF. The CDR3 nucleotides read TGCAGTGCTAGAGATCCCGCAGATGTGAACACTGAAGCTTTCTTT.

This clonotype has a count of ten or more. The chain carries TRBV4-2 and TRBJ1-5; D is uncertain. Trimming stripped 1 base from V and 0 bases from J, with 7 bases between. In germline, CDR1 is LGHNA, CDR2 YNFKEQ. This CDR3 is built from 15 residues. The CDR3 region has the DNA TGTGCCAGCAGCCAAGGAGAGTATAGCAATCAGCCCCAGCATTTT. Translating it yields CASSQGEYSNQPQHF.

The chain couples TRBV12-3 or TRBV12-4 to TRBJ1-5; D is uncertain. V lost 3 bases to trimming and J lost 2 bases, with 8 bases between them. The CDR3 loop spans 14 amino acids. The CDR3 DNA follows: TGTGCCAGCAGTTTTTGGCAGGGCAATCAGCCCCAGCATTTT. Its protein is CASSFWQGNQPQHF.

In this sample, this clonotype turned up many times. The gene calls are TRBV7-9 and TRBJ1-6; tentative D call: TRBD1 (6 bases). In germline, CDR1 is SEHNR, CDR2 FQNEAQ (reference sequence). CDR3 size: 14 residues. V dropped 3 bases and J dropped 7 bases, with 10 bases sitting between them. The CDR3 region has the DNA TGTGCCAGCAGCTTGGGGGCGAGCAATTCACCCCTCCACTTT. Encoded protein: CASSLGASNSPLHF.

Ten or more counts support this clonotype. V and J are TRBV4-1 and TRBJ1-6; TRBD1 matches at 7 bases. The germline CDR1 and CDR2 sequences are MGHRA and YSYEKL. The CDR3 contains 18 residues. Trimming took 1 base from V and 4 from J; bases not matched to a gene: 10. In DNA, the CDR3 is TGCGCCAGCAGCCAAGGGCCTCTAGGGACAGAATATAATTCACCCCTCCACTTT. It yields the protein CASSQGPLGTEYNSPLHF.

V gene TRBV6-5 combines with J gene TRBJ1-4; D not resolved. CDR3 length: 16 residues. The V and J ends lost 6 bases and 0 bases respectively, with 14 bases between them. In germline, CDR1 is MNHEY, CDR2 SVGAGI. The CDR3 here is CASRQNQLATNEKLFF. The DNA of the CDR3 is TGTGCCAGCAGACAAAATCAGCTTGCAACTAATGAAAAACTGTTTTTT.

This chain connects TRBV5-4 to TRBJ2-7; D may match TRBD1 or TRBD2 (6 bases each). Germline CDR1 is SGHNT and CDR2 is YYREEE (reference sequence). The V gene lost 4 bases and the J gene lost 2 bases, with 16 bases spanning the gap. The CDR3 consists of 15 residues. The chain's CDR3 is CASSRGDTPTYEQYF. The CDR3 coding sequence is TGTGCCAGCAGCAGGGGGGACACACCGACCTACGAGCAGTACTTC.

This clonotype appeared a few times. The CDR3 reads CASSPTQRGGNEQYF. CDR3 coding DNA: TGTGCCAGCTCACCGACACAGAGAGGAGGGAACGAGCAGTACTTC. The chain employs TRBV18 and TRBJ2-7, with a tentative D call TRBD2 (6 bases). The CDR3 is 15 amino acids. CDR1 and CDR2 (germline): KGHSH, LQKENI. The ends were cut back, 3 bases at V and 5 bases at J, with 17 bases in the middle.

In this sample, this clonotype turned up a few times. The chain recombines TRBV5-1 with TRBJ1-2; D call uncertain. Trimming took off 0 bases at V and 1 base at J, with 4 bases between the two ends. Germline CDR1 SGHRS, CDR2 YFSETQ. The CDR3 contains 13 residues. The CDR3 is CASSLGDNYGYTF. CDR3 bases: TGCGCCAGCAGCTTGGGTGATAACTATGGCTACACCTTC.